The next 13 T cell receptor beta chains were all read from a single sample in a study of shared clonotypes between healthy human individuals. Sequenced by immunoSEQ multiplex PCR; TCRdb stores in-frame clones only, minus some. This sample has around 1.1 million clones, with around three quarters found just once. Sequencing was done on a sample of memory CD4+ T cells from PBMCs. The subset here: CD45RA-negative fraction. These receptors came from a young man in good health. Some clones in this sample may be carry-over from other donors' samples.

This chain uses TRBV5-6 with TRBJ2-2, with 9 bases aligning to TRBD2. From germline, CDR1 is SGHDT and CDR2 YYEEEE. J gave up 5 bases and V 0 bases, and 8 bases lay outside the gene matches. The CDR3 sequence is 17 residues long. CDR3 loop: CASSLARTSVSTGELFF. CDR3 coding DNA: TGTGCCAGCAGCTTGGCCCGGACTAGCGTAAGTACCGGGGAGCTGTTTTTT.

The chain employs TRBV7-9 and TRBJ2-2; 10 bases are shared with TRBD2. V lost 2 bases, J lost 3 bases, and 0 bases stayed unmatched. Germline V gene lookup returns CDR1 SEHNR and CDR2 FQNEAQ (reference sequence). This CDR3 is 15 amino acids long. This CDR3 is CASSLLAGDTGELFF. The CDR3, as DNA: TGTGCCAGCAGCTTACTAGCGGGGGACACCGGGGAGCTGTTTTTT.

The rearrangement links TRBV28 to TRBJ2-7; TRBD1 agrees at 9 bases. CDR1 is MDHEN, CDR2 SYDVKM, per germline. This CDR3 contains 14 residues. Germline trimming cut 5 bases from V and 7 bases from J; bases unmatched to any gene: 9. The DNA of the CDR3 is TGTGCCAGCAGTCCCTCCCGACAGGGGGGGGAGCAGTACTTC. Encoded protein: CASSPSRQGGEQYF.

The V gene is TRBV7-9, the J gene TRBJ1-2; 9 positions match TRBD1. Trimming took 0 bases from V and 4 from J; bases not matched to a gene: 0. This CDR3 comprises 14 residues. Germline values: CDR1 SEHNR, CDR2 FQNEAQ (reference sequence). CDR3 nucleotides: TGTGCCAGCAGCTTAGCGGGACAGGGCTATGGCTACACCTTC. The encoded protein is CASSLAGQGYGYTF.

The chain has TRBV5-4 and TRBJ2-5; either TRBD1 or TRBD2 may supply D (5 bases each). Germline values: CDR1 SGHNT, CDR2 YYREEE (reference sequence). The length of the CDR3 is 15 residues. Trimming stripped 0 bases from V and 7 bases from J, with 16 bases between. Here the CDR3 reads CASSLGDRTGGTQYF. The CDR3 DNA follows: TGTGCCAGCAGCTTGGGGGACCGAACCGGTGGGACCCAGTACTTC.

CDR3 sequence (DNA): TGTGCCAGCAGCGCGGAGAGCGAGACCCAGTACTTC. It yields the protein CASSAESETQYF. The rearrangement links TRBV9 to TRBJ2-5; no reliable D call. The CDR3 extends over 12 amino acids. V was pared by 3 bases and J by 5 bases, with 8 bases between. Germline loops: CDR1 SGDLS, CDR2 YYNGEE. The full variable domain, completed using reference TRBV9 and TRBJ2-5, is DSGVTQTPKHLITATGQRVTLRCSPRSGDLSVYWYQQSLDQGLQFLIQYYNGEERAKGNILERFSAQQFPDLHSELNLSSLELGDSALYFCASSAESETQYFGPGTRLLVL.

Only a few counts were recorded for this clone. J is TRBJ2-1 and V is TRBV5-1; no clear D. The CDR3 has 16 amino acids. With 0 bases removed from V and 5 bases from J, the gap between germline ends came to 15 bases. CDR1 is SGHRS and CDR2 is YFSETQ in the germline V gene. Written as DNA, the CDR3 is TGCGCCAGCAGCTTGGTTGGCGGAGCGAACGACAATGAGCAGTTCTTC. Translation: CASSLVGGANDNEQFF.

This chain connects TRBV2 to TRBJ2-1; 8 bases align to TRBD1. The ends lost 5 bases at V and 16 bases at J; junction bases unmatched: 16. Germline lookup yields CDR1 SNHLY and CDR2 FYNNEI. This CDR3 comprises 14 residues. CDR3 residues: CASSLIAGTGGTFF. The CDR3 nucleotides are TGTGCCAGCAGTCTTATCGCGGGCACAGGGGGTACTTTCTTC.

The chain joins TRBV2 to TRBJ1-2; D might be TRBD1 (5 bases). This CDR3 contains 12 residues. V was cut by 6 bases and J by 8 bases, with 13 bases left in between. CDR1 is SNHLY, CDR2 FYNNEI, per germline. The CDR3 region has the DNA TGTGCCAGCAGGACGCTCAGGGACGGCTACACCTTC. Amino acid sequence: CASRTLRDGYTF.

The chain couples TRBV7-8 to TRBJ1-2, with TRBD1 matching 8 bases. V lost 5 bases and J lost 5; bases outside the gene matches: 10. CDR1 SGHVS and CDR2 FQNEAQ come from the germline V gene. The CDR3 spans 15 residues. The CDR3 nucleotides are TGTGCCAGCAGCGCACAGGGGGGAGAAGGGTATGGCTACACCTTC. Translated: CASSAQGGEGYGYTF. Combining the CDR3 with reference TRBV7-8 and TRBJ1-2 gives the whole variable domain GAGVSQSPRYKVAKRGQDVALRCDPISGHVSLFWYQQALGQGPEFLTYFQNEAQLDKSGLPSDRFFAERPEGSVSTLKIQRTQQEDSAVYLCASSAQGGEGYGYTFGSGTRLTVV.

This CDR3 is CASSFAGSDTQYF. The CDR3 nucleotides read TGTGCCAGCAGCTTCGCCGGTTCAGATACGCAGTATTTT. The chain couples TRBV5-6 to TRBJ2-3, with unresolved D. The germline V gene encodes CDR1 SGHDT and CDR2 YYEEEE. Trimming pared 2 bases from V and 4 bases from J, leaving 8 bases between. This CDR3 comprises 13 residues.

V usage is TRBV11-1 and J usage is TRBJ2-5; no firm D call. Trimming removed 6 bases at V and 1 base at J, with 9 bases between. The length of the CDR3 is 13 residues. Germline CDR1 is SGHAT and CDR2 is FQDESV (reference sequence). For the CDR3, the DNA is TGTGCCAGCAGAAAAAACCCCCAAGAGACCCAGTACTTC. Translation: CASRKNPQETQYF. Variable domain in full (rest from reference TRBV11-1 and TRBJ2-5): EAEVAQSPRYKITEKSQAVAFWCDPISGHATLYWYRQILGQGPELLVQFQDESVVDDSQLPKDRFSAERLKGVDSTLKIQPAELGDSAMYLCASRKNPQETQYFGPGTRLLVL.

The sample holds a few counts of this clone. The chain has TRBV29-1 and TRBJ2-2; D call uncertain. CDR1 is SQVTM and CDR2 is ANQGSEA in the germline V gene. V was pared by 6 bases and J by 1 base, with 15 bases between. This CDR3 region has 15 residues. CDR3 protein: CSVLGGPGNTGELFF. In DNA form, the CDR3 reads TGCAGCGTCCTCGGTGGGCCAGGGAACACCGGGGAGCTGTTTTTT.